A selection of T cell receptor beta chains follows, all from one sample in a study of T cells in tuberculosis. The repertoire was sequenced with immunoSEQ multiplex PCR; TCRdb's copy has only in-frame clones and lacks some. The sample records some 41,000 clones, roughly 93% being singletons. Sequencing was performed on PBMCs. The source of these receptors is a donor between 5 and 29 years old with latent tuberculosis or without tuberculosis infection. Some clones in this sample may be carry-over from other donors' samples. Each CDR3 is given with its conserved first and last residue. The order of the fields is V gene, CDR3 length, D gene, J gene, CDR3 DNA, CDR3 protein. D genes are given only for firm matches.

TRBV6-1	13	-	TRBJ1-1	TGTGCCAGCAGTTCATCAGGAGGCACTGAAGCTTTCTTT	CASSSSGGTEAFF
TRBV4-3	15	-	TRBJ1-4	TGCGCCAGCAGCCAAGATCGAGTACCGCATGAAAAACTGTTTTTT	CASSQDRVPHEKLFF
TRBV7-2	16	-	TRBJ1-6	TGTGCCAGCAGCTCCTCGACTAGGGGCGCCGGTTCACCCCTCCACTTT	CASSSSTRGAGSPLHF
TRBV15	18	-	TRBJ1-6	TGTGCCACCAGCAGAGATCTTCAGGCATCCGTCAGGTCTTCACCCCTCCACTTT	CATSRDLQASVRSSPLHF
TRBV6-1	14	TRBD1	TRBJ2-2	TGTGCCAGCAGCTCGGGACAGTATGCCGGGGAGCTGTTTTTT	CASSSGQYAGELFF
TRBV2	14	-	TRBJ1-3	TGTGCCAGCAGCTCAACAGGGTCTGGAAACACCATATATTTT	CASSSTGSGNTIYF
TRBV10-2	14	-	TRBJ1-5	TGCGCCAGCAGCGACAGGACGGGACATCAGCCCCAGCATTTT	CASSDRTGHQPQHF
TRBV19	14	-	TRBJ2-7	TGTGCCAGTAGTTTTACAGGAACCTCCTACGAGCAGTACTTC	CASSFTGTSYEQYF
TRBV2	13	TRBD1	TRBJ2-3	TGTGCCAGCACCAGGGGGCACGGAGATACGCAGTATTTT	CASTRGHGDTQYF
TRBV6-5	14	TRBD1	TRBJ1-1	TGTGCCAGCAGTAGGGACAGCTCGGACACTGAAGCTTTCTTT	CASSRDSSDTEAFF
TRBV9	15	-	TRBJ2-2	TGTGCCAGCAGCGTAGCGGGGGAGTCCTCCGGGGAGCTGTTTTTT	CASSVAGESSGELFF
TRBV4-3	13	-	TRBJ2-3	TGCGCCAGCAGTGTTCGGAGGGCAGATACGCAGTATTTT	CASSVRRADTQYF
TRBV4-3	18	TRBD1	TRBJ1-1	TGCGCCAGCAGCCCAGATGTGGGACAGGGGAGCATGAACACTGAAGCTTTCTTT	CASSPDVGQGSMNTEAFF
TRBV27	13	TRBD1	TRBJ1-1	TGTGCCAGCAGTTTAGGACAGGCGACTGAAGCTTTCTTT	CASSLGQATEAFF
TRBV30	14	-	TRBJ1-2	TGTGCCTGGAGTGGGCAGGGCCGGGACTATGGCTACACCTTC	CAWSGQGRDYGYTF
TRBV19	13	-	TRBJ1-1	TGTGCCAGTACCGTCTCCCCGAACACTGAAGCTTTCTTT	CASTVSPNTEAFF
TRBV6-1	11	-	TRBJ1-2	TGTGCCAGCAGCCCAGGCTATGGCTACACCTTC	CASSPGYGYTF
TRBV7-2	16	-	TRBJ1-1	TGTGCCAGCAGCCCCCAAACCGGGACAATGAACACTGAAGCTTTCTTT	CASSPQTGTMNTEAFF
TRBV7-2	13	TRBD1	TRBJ1-2	TGTGCCAGCAGCCCAGGGGGCAGTTATGGCTACACCTTC	CASSPGGSYGYTF
TRBV19	14	-	TRBJ1-2	TGTGCCAGTAGTAAAAACAGGGAGAACTATGGCTACACCTTC	CASSKNRENYGYTF
TRBV30	14	-	TRBJ1-5	TGTGCCTGGAGTGGGGACACGCGCAATCAGCCCCAGCATTTT	CAWSGDTRNQPQHF
TRBV19	14	-	TRBJ2-2	TGTGCCAGTAGTATAGGGCATCTCACCGGGGAGCTGTTTTTT	CASSIGHLTGELFF
TRBV9	16	-	TRBJ2-1	TGTGCCAGCAGCAACCGCAGGGTTAACCTCGACAATGAGCAGTTCTTC	CASSNRRVNLDNEQFF
TRBV5-6	15	TRBD1	TRBJ2-7	TGTGCCAGCAGCTTGGGGCGGACAGGGTCCTACGAGCAGTACTTC	CASSLGRTGSYEQYF
TRBV7-6	13	-	TRBJ1-2	TGTGCCAGCAGCGGCGGGACTTCCTATGGCTACACCTTC	CASSGGTSYGYTF